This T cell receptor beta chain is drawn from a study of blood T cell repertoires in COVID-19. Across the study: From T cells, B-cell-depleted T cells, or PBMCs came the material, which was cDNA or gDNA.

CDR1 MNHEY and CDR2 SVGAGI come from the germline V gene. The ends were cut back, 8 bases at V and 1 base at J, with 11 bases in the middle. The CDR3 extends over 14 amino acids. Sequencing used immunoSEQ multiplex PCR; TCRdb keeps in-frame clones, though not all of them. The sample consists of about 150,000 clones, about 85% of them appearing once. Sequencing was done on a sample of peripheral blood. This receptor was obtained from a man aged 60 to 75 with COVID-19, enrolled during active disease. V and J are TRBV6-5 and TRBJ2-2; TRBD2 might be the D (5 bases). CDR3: CASPREGNTGELFF. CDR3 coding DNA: TGTGCCAGCCCCCGAGAGGGGAACACCGGGGAGCTGTTTTTT.